These T cell receptor beta chains were read from a single sample in a study of blood T cell repertoires in COVID-19. Assay: immunoSEQ multiplex PCR; the TCRdb copy retains only in-frame clones and omits some. The sample has about 40,000 clones; roughly four fifths are singletons. Specimen: peripheral blood. The origin of the receptors is a human donor with acute or convalescent COVID-19. The donor label of this sample is uncertain. CDR3s include the opening cysteine and the closing phenylalanine or tryptophan. Fields, in order: CDR3 length, D gene, clone size, V gene, J gene, CDR3 protein, CDR3 DNA. The D gene is left open where the match is weak. A clone size is listed for some rows: how often the clone was seen (once, few, many), or a class if it is expanded.

13,-,-,TRBV21-1,TRBJ1-1,CASSPEGDRRAFF,TGTGCCAGCAGCCCTGAGGGGGACAGACGCGCTTTCTTT
15,-,-,TRBV5-5,TRBJ2-3,CASSLRVSPTDTQYF,TGTGCCAGCAGCTTGCGAGTTTCTCCCACAGATACGCAGTATTTT
15,TRBD1,-,TRBV2,TRBJ2-3,CASSSRTGNTDTQYF,TGTGCCAGCAGTTCTCGGACAGGTAACACAGATACGCAGTATTTT
16,TRBD1,-,TRBV5-1,TRBJ1-6,CASSLRLGQADSPLHF,TGCGCCAGCAGCTTGAGATTGGGACAGGCGGATTCACCCCTCCACTTT
17,TRBD1,-,TRBV7-9,TRBJ1-5,CASSPGQGSGGNQPQHF,TGTGCCAGCAGCCCTGGACAGGGGTCGGGTGGTAATCAGCCCCAGCATTTT
15,-,-,TRBV6-5,TRBJ1-3,CASSGGPNSGNTIYF,TGTGCCAGCAGCGGGGGACCTAACTCTGGAAACACCATATATTTT
15,-,-,TRBV6-5,TRBJ1-5,CATRQKADSNQPQHF,TGTGCCACTCGGCAAAAAGCGGATAGCAATCAGCCCCAGCATTTT
18,TRBD1,-,TRBV28,TRBJ1-1,CASSFRRWVGQVNTEAFF,TGTGCCAGCAGTTTTCGCCGGTGGGTGGGACAGGTTAACACTGAAGCTTTCTTT
14,-,-,TRBV18,TRBJ2-5,CASSPPSPQETQYF,TGTGCCAGCTCACCACCGTCCCCTCAAGAGACCCAGTACTTC
14,-,-,TRBV7-9,TRBJ2-7,CASSPPTADYEQYF,TGTGCCAGCAGCCCTCCGACAGCTGACTACGAGCAGTACTTC
15,-,-,TRBV29-1,TRBJ1-1,CSVDSWAASVTEAFF,TGCAGCGTTGATTCTTGGGCCGCTTCGGTCACTGAAGCTTTCTTT
13,-,-,TRBV6-2/TRBV6-3,TRBJ2-3,CASSLALADTQYF,TGTGCCAGCAGTTTAGCCCTCGCAGATACGCAGTATTTT
14,-,-,TRBV2,TRBJ1-1,CASRGVSVDTEAFF,TGTGCCAGCAGAGGGGTCTCTGTCGACACTGAAGCTTTCTTT
15,TRBD1,once,TRBV5-1,TRBJ1-5,CASSPDRGVDQPQHF,TGCGCCAGCAGTCCGGACAGGGGAGTGGATCAGCCCCAGCATTTT
12,-,-,TRBV18,TRBJ2-3,CASFHRADTQYF,TGTGCCAGCTTCCATCGGGCAGATACGCAGTATTTT
14,-,-,TRBV19,TRBJ1-2,CASSSQTGVYGYTF,TGTGCCAGTAGTTCGCAGACAGGAGTATATGGCTACACCTTC
15,TRBD2,-,TRBV7-2,TRBJ2-5,CASSLAQRGRETQYF,TGTGCCAGCAGCTTAGCCCAGCGGGGTAGAGAGACCCAGTACTTC
17,-,-,TRBV28,TRBJ2-3,CASSPLNRDKGGDTQYF,TGTGCCAGCAGCCCCCTAAACCGGGACAAAGGTGGAGATACGCAGTATTTT
15,TRBD2,-,TRBV11-3,TRBJ2-1,CASSHGLGPYNEQFF,TGTGCCAGCAGCCACGGACTAGGCCCCTACAATGAGCAGTTCTTC
14,-,-,TRBV5-1,TRBJ2-7,CASSLVWGLKEQYF,TGCGCCAGCAGCTTGGTCTGGGGGCTAAAGGAGCAGTACTTC
13,-,-,TRBV4-1,TRBJ1-2,CASSQDSAGGYTF,TGCGCCAGCAGCCAAGACAGTGCGGGGGGCTACACCTTC
13,-,-,TRBV6-6,TRBJ1-5,CASGRGSNQPQHF,TGTGCCAGCGGGAGAGGGAGTAATCAGCCCCAGCATTTT
16,TRBD2,-,TRBV7-9,TRBJ2-7,CASSFPTSGLSYEQYF,TGTGCCAGCAGCTTCCCGACTAGCGGGCTTAGCTACGAGCAGTACTTC
15,TRBD2,-,TRBV6-6,TRBJ2-2,CASIPSGANTGELFF,TGTGCCAGCATCCCTAGCGGGGCGAACACCGGGGAGCTGTTTTTT
13,-,-,TRBV6-2/TRBV6-3,TRBJ1-5,CASSHSWYQPQHF,TGTGCCAGCAGTCATAGTTGGTATCAGCCCCAGCATTTT
14,TRBD2,-,TRBV5-1,TRBJ2-5,CASSFDGRGETQYF,TGCGCCAGCAGCTTTGACGGGAGGGGAGAGACCCAGTACTTC
14,-,few,TRBV10-3,TRBJ1-6,CAISQGSAFSPLHF,TGTGCCATCAGTCAGGGCAGCGCCTTTTCACCCCTCCACTTT
14,-,-,TRBV9,TRBJ1-2,CASSISGTYYGYTF,TGTGCCAGCAGCATTTCCGGGACTTACTATGGCTACACCTTC
14,TRBD1,-,TRBV29-1,TRBJ2-1,CSTKTGGSYNEQFF,TGCAGCACAAAAACAGGGGGGTCCTACAATGAGCAGTTCTTC
15,TRBD2,-,TRBV6-6,TRBJ2-5,CASSDLGGGRGTQYF,TGTGCCAGCAGCGACCTGGGCGGGGGGCGCGGGACCCAGTACTTC
12,-,few,TRBV13,TRBJ1-4,CASSSRDEKLFF,TGTGCCAGCAGCAGTCGGGATGAAAAACTGTTTTTT
14,TRBD2,few,TRBV3-1/TRBV3-2,TRBJ2-7,CASSQGGISYEQYF,TGTGCCAGCAGCCAGGGGGGGATCTCCTACGAGCAGTACTTC
16,TRBD1,-,TRBV4-1,TRBJ1-1,CASSQDRGQRNTEAFF,TGCGCCAGCAGCCAAGATCGGGGACAGAGGAACACTGAAGCTTTCTTT